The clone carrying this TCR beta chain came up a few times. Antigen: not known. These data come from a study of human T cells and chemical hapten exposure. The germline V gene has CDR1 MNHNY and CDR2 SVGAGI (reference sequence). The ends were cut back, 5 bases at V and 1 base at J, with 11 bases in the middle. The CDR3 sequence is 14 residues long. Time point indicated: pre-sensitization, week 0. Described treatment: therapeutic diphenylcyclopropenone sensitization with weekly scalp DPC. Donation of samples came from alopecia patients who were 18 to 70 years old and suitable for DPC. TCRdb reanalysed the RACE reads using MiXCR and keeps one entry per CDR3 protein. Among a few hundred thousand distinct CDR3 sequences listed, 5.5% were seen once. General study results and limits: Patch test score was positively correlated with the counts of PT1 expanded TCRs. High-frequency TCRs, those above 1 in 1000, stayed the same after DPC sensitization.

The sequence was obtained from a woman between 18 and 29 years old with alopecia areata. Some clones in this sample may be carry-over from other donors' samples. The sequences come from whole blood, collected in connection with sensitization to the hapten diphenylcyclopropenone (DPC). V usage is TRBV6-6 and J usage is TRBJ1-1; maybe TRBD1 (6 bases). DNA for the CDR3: TGTGCCAGCAGTCCGGACAGCTCGAACACTGAAGCTTTCTTT. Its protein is CASSPDSSNTEAFF.